Only a few counts were recorded for the clone carrying this T cell receptor (beta chain). This sample is part of a study of cytomegalovirus exposure and HLA in healthy donors. The PCR made use of 60 Vbeta and 13 Jbeta primers. TCRdb keeps only in-frame clones here, not all; method: immunoSEQ multiplex PCR. The table lists 100,000 to 150,000 clones, 10% to 13% of them singletons. The germline V gene encodes CDR1 MNHEY and CDR2 SVGAGI. V lost 5 bases to trimming and J lost 2 bases, with 11 bases between them. The CDR3 runs 14 residues. Material: PBMCs. The chain is built from TRBV6-5 and TRBJ2-3; a possible D gene is TRBD1 (6 bases). This clonotype was obtained from a woman aged 18-35 years in good health and CMV-seropositive. The CDR3 spells CASSPDRYTDTQYF. The CDR3 DNA reads TGTGCCAGCAGTCCTGACAGGTACACAGATACGCAGTATTTT.